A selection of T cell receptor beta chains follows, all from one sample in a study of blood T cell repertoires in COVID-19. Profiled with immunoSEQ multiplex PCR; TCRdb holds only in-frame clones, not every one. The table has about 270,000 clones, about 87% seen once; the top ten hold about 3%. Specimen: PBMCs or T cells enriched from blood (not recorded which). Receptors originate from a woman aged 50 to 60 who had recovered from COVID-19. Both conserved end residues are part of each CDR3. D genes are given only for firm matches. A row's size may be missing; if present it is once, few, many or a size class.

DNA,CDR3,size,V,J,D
TGTGCCAGCAGCCCGGACAGGGGTAGGTCTTCACCCCTCCACTTT,CASSPDRGRSSPLHF,-,TRBV7-2,TRBJ1-6,TRBD1
TGTGCCAGCAGCCGGGGACTCACGGGGGCTGAAGCTTTCTTT,CASSRGLTGAEAFF,-,TRBV6-2/TRBV6-3,TRBJ1-1,-
TGTGCCAGCAGTTTTGGCGGGAGGGCCTCCGAGCAGTACTTC,CASSFGGRASEQYF,-,TRBV28,TRBJ2-7,TRBD2
TGCGCCAGCAGCCCCCAAGTCGGGGTTAGCGCGTCCGAGCAGTACTTC,CASSPQVGVSASEQYF,-,TRBV4-3,TRBJ2-7,-
TGTGCCAGCAGTGATAGGACAGGGTGGATCAATCAGCCCCAGCATTTT,CASSDRTGWINQPQHF,-,TRBV6-1,TRBJ1-5,TRBD1
TGTGCCAGCAGCTCCAGAAGGACAGGGCAGGGGGAGCAGTACTTC,CASSSRRTGQGEQYF,-,TRBV7-9,TRBJ2-7,TRBD1
TGTGCCAGCAGTTACTCTGGCCGGGGGAACTATGGCTACACCTTC,CASSYSGRGNYGYTF,-,TRBV6-5,TRBJ1-2,-
TGTGCCAGCAGCTTAGTTAGGGGGGCGGGAGACACTGAAGCTTTCTTT,CASSLVRGAGDTEAFF,-,TRBV11-2,TRBJ1-1,-
TGTGCCAGCAGCTCCTACATTAGCCTCTACGAGCAGTACTTC,CASSSYISLYEQYF,-,TRBV11-2,TRBJ2-7,-
TGTGCCAGCAGCCCTCTGGGCTCGTCCTACGAGCAGTACTTC,CASSPLGSSYEQYF,few,TRBV7-9,TRBJ2-7,-
TGTGCCAGTAGCCGTATCTCGGGACAGGGCCTCTTTCCCTATGGCTACACCTTC,CASSRISGQGLFPYGYTF,-,TRBV19,TRBJ1-2,TRBD1
TGTGCCAGCACATGGGACAGGGACACCGGGGAGCTGTTTTTT,CASTWDRDTGELFF,-,TRBV9,TRBJ2-2,TRBD1
TGTGCCTGGAGTGTACTAGCGGGGTCCTACAATGAGCAGTTCTTC,CAWSVLAGSYNEQFF,-,TRBV30,TRBJ2-1,TRBD2
TGTGCCAGCAGCAGGGGGCAGGCCGGCGAGCAGTACTTC,CASSRGQAGEQYF,-,TRBV28,TRBJ2-7,TRBD1
TGTGCCAGCAGCTTAGTGGGCGGGATGTCCTACAATGAGCAGTTCTTC,CASSLVGGMSYNEQFF,-,TRBV7-6,TRBJ2-1,-
TGCGCCAGCAGCCTCAGGGATACGGCAGATACGCAGTATTTT,CASSLRDTADTQYF,-,TRBV4-3,TRBJ2-3,-
TGTGCCAGCTCCTCGGAGGGATCTCAGCCCCAGCATTTT,CASSSEGSQPQHF,-,TRBV11-2,TRBJ1-5,-
TGCGCCAGCAGCCTAGGACAGGTGGTTGAAGCTTTCTTT,CASSLGQVVEAFF,-,TRBV5-1,TRBJ1-1,TRBD1
TGTGCCAGCAGTTTGTCTACGGGGATTTCTGGCTACACCTTC,CASSLSTGISGYTF,-,TRBV28,TRBJ1-2,-
TGTGCCAGCAGCTTAGCCGGGGGATCTAACTATGGCTACACCTTC,CASSLAGGSNYGYTF,-,TRBV7-9,TRBJ1-2,-
TGTGCCAGCAGAGCCGGGACAACGAACACTGAAGCTTTCTTT,CASRAGTTNTEAFF,-,TRBV9,TRBJ1-1,-
TGTGCCAGCAGCTTAACAGGGGTTGGAAACACTGAAGCTTTCTTT,CASSLTGVGNTEAFF,-,TRBV7-9,TRBJ1-1,TRBD1
TGTGCCAGCAGTGACGGGACAGCCCACATGAACACTGAAGCTTTCTTT,CASSDGTAHMNTEAFF,-,TRBV2,TRBJ1-1,TRBD1
TGTGCCAGCAGCCCTAGCGGGAATGGGGGAGTCAGGACCGGGGAGCTGTTTTTT,CASSPSGNGGVRTGELFF,-,TRBV9,TRBJ2-2,TRBD2
TGTGCCACCCCTACCGAGGGAAGCAAGCCCCAGCATTTT,CATPTEGSKPQHF,-,TRBV6-4,TRBJ1-5,-
TGTGCCAGCAGCTTAGCGGGACAGGGGGAGACCCAGTACTTC,CASSLAGQGETQYF,-,TRBV7-2,TRBJ2-5,TRBD1
TGTGCCAGTAGTATGGGGGCAGGGGCGATTGGAAACACCATATATTTT,CASSMGAGAIGNTIYF,-,TRBV19,TRBJ1-3,-
TGTGCCAGCAGCGTATTATTCGGGGAGCTGTTTTTT,CASSVLFGELFF,-,TRBV9,TRBJ2-2,-
TGTGCCACCAGCAGTCCACACATTAACAATGAGCAGTTCTTC,CATSSPHINNEQFF,-,TRBV15,TRBJ2-1,-
TGTGCCAGCAGCTTATGGACAGGGGCAAATCAGCCCCAGCATTTT,CASSLWTGANQPQHF,-,TRBV5-6,TRBJ1-5,TRBD1
TGTGCCAGCTGTCGGCACCCTCGGGGGGCGCAAGGTGAAGCTTTCTTT,CASCRHPRGAQGEAFF,-,TRBV28,TRBJ1-1,-
TGCGCCAGCAGCGCCGGTACTAGCGGGAGGCCTGAGCAGTTCTTC,CASSAGTSGRPEQFF,-,TRBV5-1,TRBJ2-1,TRBD2
TGCGCCAGCAGCCAGGAAGACAGGGATATGAGCTACGAGCAGTACTTC,CASSQEDRDMSYEQYF,-,TRBV4-1,TRBJ2-7,TRBD1
TGTGCCAGCAGTTTTTCTTTGACTAGCGGGATCAATGAGCAGTTCTTC,CASSFSLTSGINEQFF,-,TRBV6-5,TRBJ2-1,TRBD2
TGTGCCAGCAGGAGCTTTGGTGGGCAAAACTATGGCTACACCTTC,CASRSFGGQNYGYTF,-,TRBV5-4,TRBJ1-2,-
TGCGCCAGCAGCCCAACCACAGGGAACACTGAAGCTTTCTTT,CASSPTTGNTEAFF,once,TRBV5-1,TRBJ1-1,-
TGCAGCGTGTACCCCCGGCCGGGACAGGGGTCCTACAATGAGCAGTTCTTC,CSVYPRPGQGSYNEQFF,once,TRBV29-1,TRBJ2-1,TRBD1
TGTGCCAGCAGTCGGGACTCCGCGAGGACCCTCCACTTT,CASSRDSARTLHF,-,TRBV11-2,TRBJ1-6,-
TGCAGTGCTAGTTCACTCGATAGTAAGTCCTACAATGAGCAGTTCTTC,CSASSLDSKSYNEQFF,-,TRBV20-1,TRBJ2-1,-
TGTGCCAGCAGTTTTGGGGGGGCGAACACCGGGGAGCTGTTTTTT,CASSFGGANTGELFF,-,TRBV28,TRBJ2-2,TRBD2
TGTGCCAGCAGCTTAATACGGACAGGGGAAGGTGAGCAGTTCTTC,CASSLIRTGEGEQFF,-,TRBV7-3,TRBJ2-1,TRBD1
TGTGCCAGCTCATCCGAGGGACAGGCCTCCTACGAGCAGTACTTC,CASSSEGQASYEQYF,-,TRBV18,TRBJ2-7,TRBD1
TGTGCCAGTCGGGCCCGGGGGGGTTTAGTAGCGGGAGGGGTTGGAGATACGCAGTATTTT,CASRARGGLVAGGVGDTQYF,-,TRBV19,TRBJ2-3,TRBD2
TGTGCCAGCAGTTTGGGCGGGTCCCTCTACGAGCAGTACTTC,CASSLGGSLYEQYF,-,TRBV28,TRBJ2-7,-
TGCGCCAGCAAAGGGACAAAGGGTGATGGCTACACCTTC,CASKGTKGDGYTF,once,TRBV10-1,TRBJ1-2,-
TGTGCCTGGAGTCCCGGGACAGGGCTTGAAGCTTTCTTT,CAWSPGTGLEAFF,-,TRBV30,TRBJ1-1,TRBD1
TGTGCCTGGAGTCGATCCCCGGGGGTAGCGGCCCAGTACTTC,CAWSRSPGVAAQYF,-,TRBV30,TRBJ2-7,-
TGTGCCCACGACACCTCCATGAACACTGAAGCTTTCTTT,CAHDTSMNTEAFF,once,TRBV28,TRBJ1-1,-
TGTGCCAGCAGCTTGCTGCAGGGTCAGGGGTCGTCTAATGAAAAACTGTTTTTT,CASSLLQGQGSSNEKLFF,-,TRBV5-5,TRBJ1-4,-
TGTGCCTGGACTCGGGGGGGTTTATACGAGCAGTACTTC,CAWTRGGLYEQYF,-,TRBV30,TRBJ2-7,TRBD2
TGCGCCAGCAGCCCAAATCAGGGCTGGGCTTTCTTT,CASSPNQGWAFF,once,TRBV5-1,TRBJ1-1,-
TGCGCCAGCAGCCAAGATTCTCGGGGTTGGACTGAAGCTTTCTTT,CASSQDSRGWTEAFF,-,TRBV4-3,TRBJ1-1,-
TGTGCCAGCAGCAGCGTGGGAGGCTCGACAGATACGCAGTATTTT,CASSSVGGSTDTQYF,-,TRBV2,TRBJ2-3,-